A single T cell receptor beta chain is shown here with its context. This sample was included in a study of blood T cell repertoires in COVID-19. Background on the study: PBMCs, B-cell-depleted T cells, or T cells provided the cDNA or gDNA that made up the material.

This CDR3 contains 14 residues. The V end was cut by 4 bases, the J end by 5 bases, with 17 bases between. The germline CDR1 and CDR2 sequences are SQVTM and ANQGSEA. The table came from immunoSEQ multiplex PCR; TCRdb's copy has only in-frame clones and leaves some out. Of about 110,000 clones detected, about 80% appear once; the ten largest clones hold roughly 4%. This clonotype was obtained from a woman in her 70s with acute or convalescent COVID-19. The chain joins TRBV29-1 to TRBJ1-1; a weak D match, TRBD1 (5 bases). Material: peripheral blood. The CDR3 DNA reads TGCAGCGTTGTCGGGACTTTGAGTATAACTGAAGCTTTCTTT. Encoded protein: CSVVGTLSITEAFF.